The sequence of this T cell receptor (beta chain) was determined in a study of T cells in Graves' hyperthyroidism and ophthalmopathy. The overall study: Before any treatment, at initial diagnosis, peripheral blood was collected. Broader study findings: Ophthalmopathy was predicted by the model a median of about 6.7 months ahead of onset. Researchers found most expanded thyroid clonotypes above 0.001 in blood as well.

RNA transcripts gave rise to amplified TCR beta CDR3 regions. Primed by the HTBI set, a first-round RT-PCR was run on the TCR CDR3. TCRdb called the multiplex PCR reads again in MiXCR, with one record for every CDR3 protein. The data contain roughly 99,000 distinct CDR3 sequences, 16% of them seen just once; the ten biggest clones take up 42%. The germline V and J ends were trimmed by 1 base and 0 bases, with 16 bases remaining between them. There are 17 residues in the CDR3. Looked up from germline, CDR1 is DFQATT and CDR2 is SNEGSKA (reference sequence). In this sample, this clonotype turned up many times. Its antigen remains unknown. PBMCs were collected from an approximately 10 ml volume of fresh peripheral blood.

Source material: blood. The chain employs TRBV20-1 and TRBJ2-1; TRBD2 might be the D (6 bases). The source is a woman aged 50 to 60 with Graves' hyperthyroidism. In DNA, the CDR3 is TGCAGTGCTAGAGGGGGGGATCGACTCAGCTCCTACAATGAGCAGTTCTTC. It encodes CSARGGDRLSSYNEQFF.